This is a list of T cell receptor beta chains from one sample in a study of T cell changes during pregnancy in multiple sclerosis. Repertoires were generated with immunoSEQ multiplex PCR, while TCRdb's copy carries only in-frame clones and drops some. This table has fewer than 65,000 clones, roughly nine tenths appearing once. The sequencing used CD4+ T cells from peripheral blood mononuclear cells, collected in the first trimester of pregnancy. The receptors derive from a female donor with multiple sclerosis, enrolled in a pregnancy study. Each CDR3 is given with its conserved first and last residue. Fields, in order: D gene, J gene, V gene, clone size, CDR3 protein, CDR3 DNA. The D gene is left open where the match is weak. The listing skips clone size in some rows; elsewhere it reads once, few, many or a size class.

. | TRBJ2-7 | TRBV7-3 | . | CASSQGRGRSEQYF | TGTGCCAGCAGCCAAGGGAGAGGACGCTCCGAGCAGTACTTC
TRBD2 | TRBJ2-7 | TRBV6-6 | . | CASSGTSYEQYF | TGTGCCAGCAGTGGGACTAGCTACGAGCAGTACTTC
. | TRBJ1-5 | TRBV27 | . | CASSLQGNNQPQHF | TGTGCCAGCAGTCTACAGGGTAACAATCAGCCCCAGCATTTT
TRBD1 | TRBJ1-1 | TRBV4-2 | few | CASSQETGRIDTEAFF | TGTGCCAGCAGCCAAGAGACAGGGAGAATTGACACTGAAGCTTTCTTT
. | TRBJ1-1 | TRBV20-1 | . | CSASSRTEAFF | TGCAGTGCTAGCTCCAGGACTGAAGCTTTCTTT
TRBD2 | TRBJ2-7 | TRBV6-4 | once | CASSDRLAGAEAQCEQYF | TGTGCCAGCAGTGATCGACTAGCGGGGGCCGAGGCCCAATGCGAGCAGTACTTC
TRBD1 | TRBJ1-2 | TRBV18 | . | CATTGDSDGYTF | TGTGCCACCACAGGGGACTCTGATGGCTACACCTTC
. | TRBJ1-1 | TRBV5-1 | . | CASRWGGDTEAFF | TGCGCCAGCAGGTGGGGGGGAGACACTGAAGCTTTCTTT
TRBD2 | TRBJ2-1 | TRBV5-4 | . | CASSLLAGESNEQFF | TGTGCCAGCAGCTTACTAGCGGGGGAAAGCAATGAGCAGTTCTTC
TRBD2 | TRBJ2-1 | TRBV5-1 | once | CASSLVPSGASYNEQFF | TGCGCCAGCAGCTTGGTCCCAAGCGGGGCCTCCTACAATGAGCAGTTCTTC
TRBD1 | TRBJ1-1 | TRBV19 | once | CASSIEGQAWNTEAFF | TGTGCCAGTAGTATAGAGGGACAGGCCTGGAACACTGAAGCTTTCTTT
. | TRBJ1-2 | TRBV10-3 | . | CAISDSGDYGYTF | TGTGCCATCAGTGACTCAGGGGACTATGGCTACACCTTC
TRBD1 | TRBJ1-3 | TRBV7-9 | few | CASSHNPGQGPNTIYF | TGTGCCAGCAGCCATAACCCGGGACAGGGACCTAACACCATATATTTT
TRBD2 | TRBJ2-1 | TRBV30 | . | CAWSLFRTSGPHSYNEQFF | TGTGCCTGGAGTTTATTTCGGACTAGCGGCCCCCACTCCTACAATGAGCAGTTCTTC
TRBD2 | TRBJ2-3 | TRBV6-6 | . | CASSYPLAGATDTQYF | TGTGCCAGCAGTTACCCGCTAGCGGGGGCCACAGATACGCAGTATTTT
TRBD1 | TRBJ1-2 | TRBV7-9 | . | CASSSLLDRVYYGYTF | TGTGCCAGCAGCTCCCTCCTGGACAGGGTCTACTATGGCTACACCTTC
. | TRBJ2-7 | TRBV5-5 | . | CASSTLDSSYEQYF | TGTGCCAGCAGCACCTTAGACAGCTCCTACGAGCAGTACTTC
TRBD2 | TRBJ2-5 | TRBV2 | . | CASSPSLGGGRESQYF | TGTGCCAGCAGTCCCTCTCTGGGCGGGGGGCGTGAGTCCCAGTACTTC
TRBD2 | TRBJ2-2 | TRBV5-1 | . | CASSLLAVNTGELFF | TGCGCCAGCAGCTTACTAGCGGTAAACACCGGGGAGCTGTTTTTT
. | TRBJ1-4 | TRBV10-3 | . | CAISQENEKLFF | TGTGCCATCAGTCAAGAGAATGAAAAACTGTTTTTT
TRBD1 | TRBJ1-1 | TRBV29-1 | medium-sized | CSGDSNTEAFF | TGCAGCGGGGACAGTAACACTGAAGCTTTCTTT
TRBD2 | TRBJ2-7 | TRBV5-1 | . | CASHGLAGSSSYEQYF | TGCGCCAGCCATGGACTAGCGGGTTCAAGCTCCTACGAGCAGTACTTC
. | TRBJ2-3 | TRBV29-1 | . | CSVEHRARGTDTQYF | TGCAGCGTTGAACACAGGGCACGGGGCACAGATACGCAGTATTTT
. | TRBJ1-6 | TRBV30 | . | CAWSRRGGSLNSPLHF | TGTGCCTGGAGTAGACGGGGGGGCAGTCTGAATTCACCCCTCCACTTT
. | TRBJ1-5 | TRBV2 | . | CASSDIYSNQPQHF | TGTGCCAGCTCCGACATCTATAGCAATCAGCCCCAGCATTTT
TRBD1 | TRBJ1-3 | TRBV10-2 | . | CASSVTPGQGSGNTIYF | TGCGCCAGCAGTGTTACACCGGGACAGGGGTCTGGAAACACCATATATTTT
TRBD1 | TRBJ2-2 | TRBV4-1 | . | CASSKEGVSDRSTRVTGELFF | TGCGCCAGCAGCAAAGAGGGGGTTTCGGACAGGAGTACCCGAGTCACCGGGGAGCTGTTTTTT
. | TRBJ2-3 | TRBV5-1 | . | CASSLDPPAASTDTQYF | TGCGCCAGCAGCTTGGACCCCCCAGCGGCTAGCACAGATACGCAGTATTTT
TRBD1 | TRBJ1-4 | TRBV9 | . | CASNLVRDRGEKLFF | TGTGCCAGCAACCTAGTGAGGGACAGGGGCGAAAAACTGTTTTTT
TRBD2 | TRBJ2-7 | TRBV25-1 | . | CASSEASGGATYEQYF | TGTGCCAGCAGTGAGGCTAGCGGGGGGGCAACCTACGAGCAGTACTTC
TRBD1 | TRBJ1-1 | TRBV5-5 | . | CASSLHRGTEAFF | TGTGCCAGCAGCTTGCACAGGGGCACTGAAGCTTTCTTT
. | TRBJ1-6 | TRBV7-2 | . | CASSLTGLSSPLHF | TGTGCCAGCAGCCTCACAGGGTTAAGCTCACCCCTCCACTTT
. | TRBJ1-4 | TRBV5-1 | . | CASSLEGRGEKLFF | TGCGCCAGCAGCTTGGAGGGAAGGGGTGAAAAACTGTTTTTT
. | TRBJ1-6 | TRBV5-6 | . | CASSFARENSPLHF | TGTGCCAGCAGCTTCGCCAGGGAAAATTCACCCCTCCACTTT
TRBD1 | TRBJ1-6 | TRBV7-2 | . | CASSLALDRQGANSPLHF | TGTGCCAGCAGCTTAGCTCTCGATCGACAGGGGGCGAATTCACCCCTCCACTTT
. | TRBJ1-1 | TRBV9 | . | CASSPGQKRTFF | TGTGCCAGCAGCCCAGGACAAAAAAGAACTTTCTTT
TRBD1 | TRBJ1-6 | TRBV5-8 | . | CASSPPRTGYNSPLHF | TGTGCCAGCAGCCCTCCCCGGACAGGCTATAATTCACCCCTCCACTTT
. | TRBJ1-2 | TRBV7-2 | . | CASSLGTGWGGYTF | TGTGCCAGCAGCTTAGGTACAGGGTGGGGTGGCTACACCTTC
. | TRBJ1-1 | TRBV4-3 | . | CASSQDYLGGTEAFF | TGCGCCAGCAGCCAAGATTATTTAGGGGGAACTGAAGCTTTCTTT
. | TRBJ1-1 | TRBV5-1 | . | CASSSGLMNTEAFF | TGCGCCAGCAGCTCCGGTTTAATGAACACTGAAGCTTTCTTT
. | TRBJ2-7 | TRBV11-1 | . | CASSLRGRGNEQYF | TGTGCCAGCAGCTTAAGGGGCAGGGGTAACGAGCAGTACTTC
TRBD1 | TRBJ1-5 | TRBV5-8 | once | CASSLGDRGGQPQHF | TGTGCCAGCAGCTTGGGGGACAGGGGAGGCCAGCCCCAGCATTTT
. | TRBJ2-5 | TRBV11-2 | once | CASSLEWRETQYF | TGTGCCAGCAGCTTAGAGTGGAGAGAGACCCAGTACTTC
. | TRBJ2-2 | TRBV6-6 | . | CASSYSGRLNTGELFF | TGTGCCAGCAGTTACTCGGGCCGCTTGAACACCGGGGAGCTGTTTTTT
. | TRBJ2-7 | TRBV6-5 | . | CASNPLGGYEQYF | TGTGCCAGCAACCCGCTAGGGGGCTACGAGCAGTACTTC
. | TRBJ1-1 | TRBV2 | once | CASSESSGRREAFF | TGTGCCAGCAGTGAAAGTAGCGGGCGTCGAGAAGCTTTCTTT
. | TRBJ1-2 | TRBV6-4 | . | CASSEQGGYGYTF | TGTGCCAGCAGTGAGCAGGGAGGCTATGGCTACACCTTC